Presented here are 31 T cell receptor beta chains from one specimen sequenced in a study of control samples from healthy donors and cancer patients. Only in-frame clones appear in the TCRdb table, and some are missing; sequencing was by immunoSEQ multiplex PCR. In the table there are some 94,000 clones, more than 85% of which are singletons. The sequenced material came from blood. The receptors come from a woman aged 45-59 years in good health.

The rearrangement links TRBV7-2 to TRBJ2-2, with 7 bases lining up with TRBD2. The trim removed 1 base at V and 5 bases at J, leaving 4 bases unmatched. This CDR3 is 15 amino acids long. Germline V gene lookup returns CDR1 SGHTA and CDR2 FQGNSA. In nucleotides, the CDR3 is TGTGCCAGCAGCTTAGGAGGGAGGGAGACCGGGGAGCTGTTTTTT. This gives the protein CASSLGGRETGELFF.

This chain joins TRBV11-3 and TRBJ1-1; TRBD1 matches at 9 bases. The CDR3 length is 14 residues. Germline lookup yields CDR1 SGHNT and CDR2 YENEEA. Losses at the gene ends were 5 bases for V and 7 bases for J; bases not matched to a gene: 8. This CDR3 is CASSPDRGFDEAFF. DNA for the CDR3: TGTGCCAGCAGCCCGGACAGGGGATTCGATGAAGCTTTCTTT.

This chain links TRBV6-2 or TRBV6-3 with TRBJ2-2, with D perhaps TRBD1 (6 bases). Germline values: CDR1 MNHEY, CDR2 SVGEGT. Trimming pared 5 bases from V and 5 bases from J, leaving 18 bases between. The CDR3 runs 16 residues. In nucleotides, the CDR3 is TGTGCCAGCAGTCCCCGGGGCACAGGGCATACCGGGGAGCTGTTTTTT. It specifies CASSPRGTGHTGELFF.

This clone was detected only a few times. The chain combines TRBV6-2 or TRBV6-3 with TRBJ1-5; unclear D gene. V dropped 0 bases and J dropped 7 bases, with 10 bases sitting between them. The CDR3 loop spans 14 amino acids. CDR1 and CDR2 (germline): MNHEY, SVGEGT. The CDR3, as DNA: TGTGCCAGCAGTTACTCAGGCGGGAGGCAGCCCCAGCATTTT. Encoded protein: CASSYSGGRQPQHF.

CDR3 nucleotides: TGTGCCAGCAGCCCAAACCCACCCATACAGGGAGGTCCCTACGAGCAGTACTTC. Translated, it gives CASSPNPPIQGGPYEQYF. The chain has TRBV14 and TRBJ2-7; D possibly matches TRBD1 or TRBD2 (6 bases each). V lost 4 bases, J lost 2 bases, and 24 bases lay in between. The germline CDR1 and CDR2 sequences are SGHDN and FVKESK. CDR3 length: 18 residues. The full variable domain, in which reference TRBV14 and TRBJ2-7 provide the parts outside the CDR3, is EAGVTQFPSHSVIEKGQTVTLRCDPISGHDNLYWYRRVMGKEIKFLLHFVKESKQDESGMPNNRFLAERTGGTYSTLKVQPAELEDSGVYFCASSPNPPIQGGPYEQYFGPGTRLTVT.

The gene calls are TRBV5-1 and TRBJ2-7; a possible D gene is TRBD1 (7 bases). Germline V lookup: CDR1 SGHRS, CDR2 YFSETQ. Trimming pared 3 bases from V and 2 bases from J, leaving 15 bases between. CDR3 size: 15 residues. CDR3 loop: CASSWAAGQTYEQYF. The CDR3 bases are TGCGCCAGCAGCTGGGCGGCGGGACAGACCTACGAGCAGTACTTC.

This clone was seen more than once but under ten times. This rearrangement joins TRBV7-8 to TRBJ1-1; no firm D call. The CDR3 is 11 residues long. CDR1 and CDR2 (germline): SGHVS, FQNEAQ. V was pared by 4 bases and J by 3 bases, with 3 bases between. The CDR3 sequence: CASSSDTEAFF. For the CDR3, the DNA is TGTGCCAGCAGCTCAGACACTGAAGCTTTCTTT.

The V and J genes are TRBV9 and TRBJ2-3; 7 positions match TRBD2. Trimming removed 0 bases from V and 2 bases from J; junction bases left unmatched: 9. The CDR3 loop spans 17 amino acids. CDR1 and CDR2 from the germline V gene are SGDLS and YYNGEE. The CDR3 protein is CASSVEGSGPPTDTQYF. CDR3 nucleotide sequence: TGTGCCAGCAGCGTAGAGGGTAGCGGGCCTCCCACAGATACGCAGTATTTT.

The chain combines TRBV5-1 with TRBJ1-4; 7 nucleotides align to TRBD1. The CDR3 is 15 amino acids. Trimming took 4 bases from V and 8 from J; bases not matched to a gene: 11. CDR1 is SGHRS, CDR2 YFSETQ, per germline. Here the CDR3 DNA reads TGCGCCAGCAGCCCGAGGACAGGAGGAGTAGAAAAACTGTTTTTT. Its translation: CASSPRTGGVEKLFF.

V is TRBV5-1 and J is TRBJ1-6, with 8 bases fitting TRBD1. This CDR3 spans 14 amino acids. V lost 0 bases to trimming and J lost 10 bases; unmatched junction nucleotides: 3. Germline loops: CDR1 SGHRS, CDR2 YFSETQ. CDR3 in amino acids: CASSLETGASPLHF. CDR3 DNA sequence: TGCGCCAGCAGCTTGGAGACAGGGGCATCACCCCTCCACTTT.

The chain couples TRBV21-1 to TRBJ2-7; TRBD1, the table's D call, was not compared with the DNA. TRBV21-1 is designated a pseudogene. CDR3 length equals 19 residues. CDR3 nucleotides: TGTGCCAGCAGCAAAATCCCGCGGAGGGACAGGGGCCACCCCTACGAGCAGTACTTC. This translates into CASSKIPRRDRGHPYEQYF.

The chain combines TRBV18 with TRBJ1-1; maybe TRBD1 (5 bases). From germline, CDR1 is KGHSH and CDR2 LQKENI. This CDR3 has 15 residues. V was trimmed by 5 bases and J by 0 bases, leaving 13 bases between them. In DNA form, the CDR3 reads TGTGCCAGCTCAACTTCCAGGGAAGTGAACACTGAAGCTTTCTTT. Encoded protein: CASSTSREVNTEAFF.

The CDR3: CASSQGQGPYGYTF. The CDR3 DNA sequence: TGCGCCAGCAGCCAAGGCCAGGGGCCCTATGGCTACACCTTC. The chain combines TRBV4-3 with TRBJ1-2; perhaps TRBD1 as D (6 bases). CDR3 length: 14 amino acids. V was shortened by 1 base and J by 4 bases, with 10 bases between the two germline ends. Germline CDR1 is LGHNA and CDR2 is YSLEER.

The chain's CDR3 is CASSRTGGDYGYTF. The CDR3 nucleotides are TGTGCCAGCAGTAGGACAGGGGGCGACTATGGCTACACCTTC. This chain joins TRBV6-4 and TRBJ1-2, with 11 bases matching TRBD1. Germline CDR1 MRHNA, CDR2 SNTAGT. Germline trimming cut 5 bases from V and 3 bases from J; bases unmatched to any gene: 2. CDR3 size: 14 residues.

CDR3 region: CAISESIGADTQYF. The CDR3 DNA sequence: TGTGCCATCAGTGAGTCGATCGGGGCAGATACGCAGTATTTT. V gene TRBV10-3 combines with J gene TRBJ2-3; weak D call: TRBD2 (5 bases). Germline-derived CDR1 and CDR2 are ENHRY and SYGVKD. The V gene lost 0 bases and the J gene lost 4 bases, with 8 bases spanning the gap. The CDR3 has 14 amino acids.

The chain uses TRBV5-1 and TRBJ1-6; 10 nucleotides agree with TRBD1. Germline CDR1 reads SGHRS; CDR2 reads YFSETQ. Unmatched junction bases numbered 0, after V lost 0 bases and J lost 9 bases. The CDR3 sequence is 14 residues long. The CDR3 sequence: CASSLGQGASPLHF. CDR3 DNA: TGCGCCAGCAGCTTGGGACAGGGGGCTTCACCCCTCCACTTT. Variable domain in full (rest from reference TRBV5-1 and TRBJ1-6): KAGVTQTPRYLIKTRGQQVTLSCSPISGHRSVSWYQQTPGQGLQFLFEYFSETQRNKGNFPGRFSGRQFSNSRSEMNVSTLELGDSALYLCASSLGQGASPLHFGNGTRLTVT.

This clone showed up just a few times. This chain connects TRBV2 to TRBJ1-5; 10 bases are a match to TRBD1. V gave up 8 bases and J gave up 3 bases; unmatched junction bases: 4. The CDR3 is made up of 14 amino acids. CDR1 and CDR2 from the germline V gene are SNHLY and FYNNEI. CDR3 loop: CASSGQGINQPQHF. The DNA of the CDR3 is TGTGCCAGCTCGGGACAGGGGATCAATCAGCCCCAGCATTTT.

CDR3 nucleotide sequence: TGCAGCGTTCAAGGGGACGGGACAGGAGTCTACGAGCAGTACTTC. Translated: CSVQGDGTGVYEQYF. The chain couples TRBV29-1 to TRBJ2-7; 8 bases are shared with TRBD1. The CDR3 contains 15 residues. From germline, CDR1 is SQVTM and CDR2 ANQGSEA. V was clipped by 5 bases and J by 3 bases; unmatched bases: 12.

The CDR3 sequence: CASNEPGGLWDTEAFF. The CDR3 DNA reads as TGTGCCAGCAATGAACCAGGGGGCCTTTGGGACACTGAAGCTTTCTTT. The V and J genes are TRBV28 and TRBJ1-1, with TRBD1 matching over 8 bases. The ends lost 7 bases at V and 3 bases at J; junction bases unmatched: 13. Germline lookup yields CDR1 MDHEN and CDR2 SYDVKM. This CDR3 contains 16 residues.

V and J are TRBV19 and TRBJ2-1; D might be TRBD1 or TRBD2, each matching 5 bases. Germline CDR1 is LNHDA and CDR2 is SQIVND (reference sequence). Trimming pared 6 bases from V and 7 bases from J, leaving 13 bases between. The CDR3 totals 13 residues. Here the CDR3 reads CASRFGGRNEQFF. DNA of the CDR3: TGTGCCAGTAGGTTTGGGGGTAGGAATGAGCAGTTCTTC.

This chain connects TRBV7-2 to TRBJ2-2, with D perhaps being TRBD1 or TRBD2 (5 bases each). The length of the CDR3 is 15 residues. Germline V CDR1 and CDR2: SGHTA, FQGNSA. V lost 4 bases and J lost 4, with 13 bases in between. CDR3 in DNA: TGTGCCAGCAGCTCCTTCTGGGGGAGCACCGGGGAGCTGTTTTTT. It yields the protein CASSSFWGSTGELFF.

Written as DNA, the CDR3 is TGTGCCAGCAGCTTAGATAGATCGGGGCTTACTGAAGCTTTCTTT. Translation: CASSLDRSGLTEAFF. The chain links TRBV11-2 to TRBJ1-1, with D perhaps TRBD1 (5 bases). Germline CDR1 reads SGHAT; CDR2 reads FQNNGV. The CDR3 has 15 residues. Deletions cut 0 bases from V and 5 bases from J, with 13 bases between. The variable domain in full, with the rest retrieved from reference TRBV11-2 and TRBJ1-1, is EAGVAQSPRYKIIEKRQSVAFWCNPISGHATLYWYQQILGQGPKLLIQFQNNGVVDDSQLPKDRFSAERLKGVDSTLKIQPAKLEDSAVYLCASSLDRSGLTEAFFGQGTRLTVV.

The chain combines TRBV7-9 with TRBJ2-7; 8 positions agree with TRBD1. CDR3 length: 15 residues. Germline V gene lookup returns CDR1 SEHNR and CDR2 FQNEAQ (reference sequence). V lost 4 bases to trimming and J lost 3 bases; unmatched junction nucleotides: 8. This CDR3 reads CASSSYRDRNYEQYF. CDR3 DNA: TGTGCCAGCAGCTCCTACCGGGACAGGAACTACGAGCAGTACTTC.

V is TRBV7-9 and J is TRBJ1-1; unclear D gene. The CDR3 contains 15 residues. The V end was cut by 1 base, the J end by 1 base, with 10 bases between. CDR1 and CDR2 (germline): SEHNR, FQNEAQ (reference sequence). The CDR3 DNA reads TGTGCCAGCAGCTTAGATCTTTCGGGGAACACTGAAGCTTTCTTT. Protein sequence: CASSLDLSGNTEAFF.

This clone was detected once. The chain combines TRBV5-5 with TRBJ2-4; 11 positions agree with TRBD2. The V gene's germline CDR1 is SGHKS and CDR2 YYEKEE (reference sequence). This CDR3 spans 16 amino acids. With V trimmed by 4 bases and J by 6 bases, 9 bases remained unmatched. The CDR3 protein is CASSPLGLADSNIQYF. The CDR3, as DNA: TGTGCCAGCAGCCCCCTGGGACTAGCGGACTCAAACATTCAGTACTTC.

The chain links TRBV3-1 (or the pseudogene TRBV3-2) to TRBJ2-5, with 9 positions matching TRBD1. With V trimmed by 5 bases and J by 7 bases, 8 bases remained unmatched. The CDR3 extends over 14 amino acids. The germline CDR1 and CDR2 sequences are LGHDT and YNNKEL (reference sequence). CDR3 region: CASSVRTGAGTQYF. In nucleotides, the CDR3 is TGTGCCAGCAGCGTCCGGACAGGGGCGGGGACCCAGTACTTC.

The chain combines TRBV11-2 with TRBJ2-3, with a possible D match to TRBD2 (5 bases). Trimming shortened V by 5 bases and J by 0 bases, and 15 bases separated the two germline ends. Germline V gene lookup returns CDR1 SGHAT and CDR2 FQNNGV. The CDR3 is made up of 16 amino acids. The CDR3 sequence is CASSPRRTSSTDTQYF. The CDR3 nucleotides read TGTGCCAGCAGCCCGAGGAGGACCTCTAGCACAGATACGCAGTATTTT.

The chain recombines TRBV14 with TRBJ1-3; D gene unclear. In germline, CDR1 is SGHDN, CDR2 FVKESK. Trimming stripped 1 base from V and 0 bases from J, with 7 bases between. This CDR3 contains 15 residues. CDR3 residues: CASSQVTRSGNTIYF. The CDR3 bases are TGTGCCAGCAGCCAAGTTACGCGCTCTGGAAACACCATATATTTT.

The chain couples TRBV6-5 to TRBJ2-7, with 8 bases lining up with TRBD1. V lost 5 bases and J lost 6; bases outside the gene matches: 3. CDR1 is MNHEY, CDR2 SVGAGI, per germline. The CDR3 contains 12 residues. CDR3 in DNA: TGTGCCAGCAGTCGGACAGGGAGCGAGCAGTACTTC. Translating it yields CASSRTGSEQYF.

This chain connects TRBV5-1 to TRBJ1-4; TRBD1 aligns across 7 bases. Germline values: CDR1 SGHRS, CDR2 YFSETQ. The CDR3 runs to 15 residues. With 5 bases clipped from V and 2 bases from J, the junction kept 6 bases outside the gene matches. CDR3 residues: CASRVQGSTNEKLFF. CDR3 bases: TGCGCCAGCAGGGTACAGGGGTCCACTAATGAAAAACTGTTTTTT.

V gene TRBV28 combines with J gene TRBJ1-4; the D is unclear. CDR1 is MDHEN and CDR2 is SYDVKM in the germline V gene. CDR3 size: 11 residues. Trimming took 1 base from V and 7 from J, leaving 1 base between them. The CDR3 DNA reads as TGTGCCAGCAGTTTATCTGAAAAACTGTTTTTT. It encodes CASSLSEKLFF.